These 22 T cell receptor beta chains originate from one sample sequenced in a study of PD-1 blockade in classical Hodgkin lymphoma. Time point indicated: cycle 4 day 1 (C4D1), after about 6 weeks of nivolumab. All patients relapsed after autologous stem cell transplantation, and brentuximab vedotin exposure varied. Thawed PBMCs supplied CD8+ T cells via magnetic negative selection. The table came from immunoSEQ multiplex PCR; TCRdb's copy has only in-frame clones and leaves some out. This table holds approximately 14,000 clones, around 90% found once. This specimen was CD8+ T cells from blood, taken before the fourth cycle of nivolumab. These receptors were collected from a human donor with classical Hodgkin lymphoma.

The chain joins TRBV28 to TRBJ2-1, with TRBD2 as a possible D gene (7 bases). CDR3 length: 17 amino acids. V was shortened by 5 bases and J by 5 bases, with 22 bases between the two germline ends. Germline CDR1 MDHEN, CDR2 SYDVKM. The CDR3: CASSRLRVGGVDNEQFF. As DNA, the CDR3 is TGTGCCAGCAGTCGACTCAGGGTAGGGGGGGTAGACAATGAGCAGTTCTTC.

This chain links TRBV28 with TRBJ2-5, with D perhaps TRBD2 (6 bases). CDR3 length: 16 residues. Trimming removed 2 bases at V and 5 bases at J, with 18 bases between. Per the germline V gene, CDR1 is MDHEN and CDR2 is SYDVKM. The CDR3 loop reads CASSLPSSGGDETQYF. In DNA, the CDR3 is TGTGCCAGCAGTTTACCTTCGTCGGGCGGGGACGAGACCCAGTACTTC.

Concerning this clone: With a far larger clone one base away, a read error is the likely cause. The chain links TRBV4-2 to TRBJ2-5; perhaps D is TRBD1 or TRBD2 (5 bases each). The CDR3 sequence is 14 residues long. Trimming took 0 bases from V and 4 from J, leaving 9 bases between them. CDR1 is LGHNA, CDR2 YNFKEQ, per germline. As DNA, the CDR3 is TGTGCCAGCAGCCAAGAGGGGGATGGAGAGACCCAGTACTTC. It is translated as CASSQEGDGETQYF.

J is TRBJ1-1 and V is TRBV19, with TRBD1 as a possible D gene (5 bases). The CDR3 consists of 12 residues. Germline assignment: CDR1 LNHDA and CDR2 SQIVND (reference sequence). The V and J ends lost 3 bases and 8 bases respectively, with 10 bases between them. CDR3 loop: CASSIWGQEAFF. The CDR3 DNA sequence: TGTGCCAGTAGTATCTGGGGCCAGGAAGCTTTCTTT.

The chain recombines TRBV15 with TRBJ2-2; weak D call: TRBD2 (6 bases). CDR1 and CDR2 from the germline V gene are LNHNV and YYDKDF (reference sequence). The CDR3 is made up of 17 amino acids. The V end lost 0 bases, the J end lost 4 bases, and 15 bases lay between the germline ends. CDR3 bases: TGTGCCACCAGCAGAGACCAACTCGGGAGCCTCACCGGGGAGCTGTTTTTT. Amino acids: CATSRDQLGSLTGELFF.

The rearrangement uses TRBV27 and TRBJ1-5; D ambiguous. The CDR3 contains 13 residues. V lost 5 bases and J 0 bases, leaving 5 bases between the germline ends. The germline V gene has CDR1 MNHEY and CDR2 SMNVEV (reference sequence). CDR3 DNA: TGTGCCAGCAGTGTAAATAGCAATCAGCCCCAGCATTTT. Translation gives CASSVNSNQPQHF.

This clone has just one count. This chain links TRBV7-3 with TRBJ2-1; D tentatively reads TRBD1 or TRBD2 (5 bases each). This CDR3 comprises 15 residues. Trimming took off 5 bases at V and 8 bases at J, with 19 bases between the two ends. Germline CDR1 reads SGHTA; CDR2 reads FQGTGA. CDR3 protein: CASSPPGREGDEQFF. CDR3 bases: TGTGCCAGCAGCCCCCCGGGCCGGGAAGGGGATGAGCAGTTCTTC.

The chain joins TRBV19 to TRBJ2-5; 7 nucleotides match TRBD1. The V and J ends lost 7 bases and 5 bases, in that order; junction bases with no gene match: 10. The CDR3 extends over 14 amino acids. Germline V lookup: CDR1 LNHDA, CDR2 SQIVND (reference sequence). Here the CDR3 reads CASTPTGALETQYF. CDR3 DNA sequence: TGTGCCAGTACCCCAACAGGGGCATTGGAGACCCAGTACTTC.

In its sample, this clone was seen a few times. The chain combines TRBV25-1 with TRBJ1-1; D not certain. The CDR3 is 11 residues long. Trimming cost V 7 bases and J 8 bases, with 11 bases left between them. The germline CDR1 and CDR2 sequences are MGHDK and SYGVNS. In DNA, the CDR3 is TGTGCCAGCATGTTCGGTACAGAAGCTTTCTTT. This codes for CASMFGTEAFF.

The chain links TRBV6-5 to TRBJ2-5; the D gene could be TRBD1 or TRBD2 (6 bases each). The CDR3 is made up of 15 amino acids. V lost 2 bases and J 2 bases, leaving 12 bases between the germline ends. Germline V gene lookup returns CDR1 MNHEY and CDR2 SVGAGI. CDR3 residues: CASSYSRGTQETQYF. The CDR3 coding sequence is TGTGCCAGCAGTTACAGTCGGGGGACACAAGAGACCCAGTACTTC.

The chain employs TRBV30 and TRBJ2-7; D is ambiguous. The CDR3 runs 14 residues. Trimming took off 1 base at V and 3 bases at J, with 13 bases between the two ends. Germline V gene lookup returns CDR1 GTSNPN and CDR2 SVGIG (reference sequence). Here the CDR3 reads CAWSAWKKGYEQYF. CDR3 coding DNA: TGTGCCTGGAGTGCCTGGAAAAAAGGCTACGAGCAGTACTTC.

The chain joins TRBV7-9 to TRBJ2-5; TRBD1 is a possible D gene (5 bases). Germline assignment: CDR1 SEHNR and CDR2 FQNEAQ (reference sequence). Trimming removed 5 bases from V and 5 bases from J, with 24 bases in between. The CDR3 covers 17 residues. CDR3 amino acids: CASSPQADSEDWETQYF. In nucleotides, the CDR3 is TGTGCCAGCAGCCCGCAAGCCGACAGTGAGGATTGGGAGACCCAGTACTTC.

CDR3 nucleotides: TGTGCCAGCAGCTCCCTTGGTGTTAGCACAGATACGCAGTATTTT. This sequence encodes CASSSLGVSTDTQYF. The chain couples TRBV7-6 to TRBJ2-3; D not resolved. The CDR3 spans 15 residues. The V gene lost 4 bases and the J gene lost 0 bases, with 11 bases spanning the gap. Germline-derived CDR1 and CDR2 are SGHVS and FNYEAQ.

The V call is TRBV27, the J call TRBJ2-3, with 9 bases identical to TRBD1. V lost 5 bases and J lost 2; bases outside the gene matches: 5. The CDR3 is 15 residues long. In germline, CDR1 is MNHEY, CDR2 SMNVEV (reference sequence). As DNA, the CDR3 is TGTGCCAGCAGTAACCTACAGGGGGCCACAGATACGCAGTATTTT. Protein sequence: CASSNLQGATDTQYF.

CDR3 sequence reads: CASSLGQGYYEQYF. CDR3 DNA: TGTGCCAGCTCTCTGGGACAGGGATATTACGAGCAGTACTTC. The chain couples TRBV6-5 to TRBJ2-7, with 9 nucleotides matching TRBD1. The germline CDR1 and CDR2 sequences are MNHEY and SVGAGI. V was pared by 8 bases and J by 4 bases, with 9 bases of the junction left unmatched. The CDR3 is made up of 14 amino acids.

V is TRBV29-1 and J is TRBJ2-7, with D perhaps TRBD1 or TRBD2 (5 bases each). The V end was cut by 4 bases, the J end by 1 base, with 11 bases between. The CDR3 totals 13 residues. The V gene's germline CDR1 is SQVTM and CDR2 ANQGSEA. The CDR3 reads CSVVGDGSYEQYF. The CDR3 nucleotides are TGCAGCGTTGTAGGGGACGGGTCCTACGAGCAGTACTTC.

The J gene is TRBJ1-5, the V gene TRBV19; TRBD1 agrees at 7 bases. The CDR3 sequence is 18 residues long. Unmatched junction bases numbered 14, after V lost 2 bases and J lost 4 bases. Germline V gene sequence: CDR1 LNHDA, CDR2 SQIVND (reference sequence). CDR3 sequence reads: CASSILWGHDRANQPQHF. CDR3 DNA sequence: TGTGCCAGTAGTATACTGTGGGGGCATGACAGGGCAAATCAGCCCCAGCATTTT.

V gene TRBV4-1 combines with J gene TRBJ2-5; maybe TRBD2 (6 bases). This CDR3 spans 16 amino acids. V shed 4 bases and J shed 1 base, with 16 bases lying between them. Germline loops: CDR1 MGHRA, CDR2 YSYEKL. This CDR3 is CASSRRSGHTQETQYF. The DNA for the CDR3 is TGCGCCAGCAGCCGTCGGAGCGGGCATACCCAAGAGACCCAGTACTTC.

V and J are TRBV2 and TRBJ2-1; the match to TRBD1 covers 8 bases. Per the germline V gene, CDR1 is SNHLY and CDR2 is FYNNEI. CDR3 length: 11 residues. V lost 10 bases, J lost 7 bases, and 3 bases stayed unmatched. The CDR3 loop is CAIRQGNEQFF. CDR3 bases: TGTGCCATTAGACAGGGGAATGAGCAGTTCTTC.

The V gene is TRBV4-1, the J gene TRBJ2-1, with 8 bases fitting TRBD2. CDR3 length equals 15 residues. Germline V gene sequence: CDR1 MGHRA, CDR2 YSYEKL. Trimming removed 5 bases from V and 3 bases from J; junction bases left unmatched: 6. Here the CDR3 DNA reads TGCGCCAGCAGCGAAGCGGGAGTGAACTACAATGAGCAGTTCTTC. Protein sequence: CASSEAGVNYNEQFF.

V and J are TRBV5-1 and TRBJ1-1; a possible D gene is TRBD1 (5 bases). Trimming took off 5 bases at V and 3 bases at J, with 14 bases between the two ends. The V gene's germline CDR1 is SGHRS and CDR2 YFSETQ. The CDR3 loop spans 14 amino acids. The CDR3, as DNA: TGCGCCAGCAGTTGGGACTGGGGGGACACTGAAGCTTTCTTT. Translated, it gives CASSWDWGDTEAFF.

The rearrangement links TRBV19 to TRBJ2-1, with D possibly being TRBD2 (5 bases). The germline V and J ends were trimmed by 1 base and 2 bases, with 9 bases remaining between them. CDR1 is LNHDA, CDR2 SQIVND, per germline (reference sequence). The CDR3 contains 15 residues. The CDR3 reads CASSIVLEPYNEQFF. CDR3 nucleotides: TGTGCCAGTAGTATAGTACTAGAGCCCTACAATGAGCAGTTCTTC.